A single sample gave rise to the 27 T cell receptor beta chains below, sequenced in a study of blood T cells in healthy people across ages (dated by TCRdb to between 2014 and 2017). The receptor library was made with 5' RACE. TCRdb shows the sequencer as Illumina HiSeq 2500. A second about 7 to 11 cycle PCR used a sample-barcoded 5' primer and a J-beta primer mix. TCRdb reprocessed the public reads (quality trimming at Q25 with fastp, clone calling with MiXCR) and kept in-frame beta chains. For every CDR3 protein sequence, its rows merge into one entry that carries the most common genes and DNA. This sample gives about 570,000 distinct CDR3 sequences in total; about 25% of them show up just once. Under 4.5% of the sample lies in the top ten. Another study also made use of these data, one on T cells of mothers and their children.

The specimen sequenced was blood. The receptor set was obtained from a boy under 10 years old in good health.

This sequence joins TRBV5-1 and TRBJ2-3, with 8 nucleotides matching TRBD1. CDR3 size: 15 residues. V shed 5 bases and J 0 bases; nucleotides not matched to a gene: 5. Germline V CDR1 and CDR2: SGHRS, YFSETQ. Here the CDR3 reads CASSPWTGSTDTQYF. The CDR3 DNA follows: TGCGCCAGCAGTCCCTGGACAGGGAGCACAGATACGCAGTATTTT.

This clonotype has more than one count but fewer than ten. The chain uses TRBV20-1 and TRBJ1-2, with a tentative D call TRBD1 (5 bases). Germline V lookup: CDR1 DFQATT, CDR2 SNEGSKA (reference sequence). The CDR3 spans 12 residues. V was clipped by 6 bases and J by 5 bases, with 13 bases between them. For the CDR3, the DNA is TGCAGTGCGGACCTCCCAGGGTATGGCTACACCTTC. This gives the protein CSADLPGYGYTF.

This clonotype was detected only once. CDR3 loop: CASSASLHEQYF. CDR3 DNA: TGTGCCAGCAGCGCCTCCCTCCACGAGCAGTACTTC. The chain has TRBV5-5 and TRBJ2-1; no clear D. Matching the DNA end better, TRBJ2-7 makes the J call doubtful. The CDR3 sequence is 12 residues long. Germline V gene data show CDR1 as SGHKS and CDR2 as YYEKEE (reference sequence).

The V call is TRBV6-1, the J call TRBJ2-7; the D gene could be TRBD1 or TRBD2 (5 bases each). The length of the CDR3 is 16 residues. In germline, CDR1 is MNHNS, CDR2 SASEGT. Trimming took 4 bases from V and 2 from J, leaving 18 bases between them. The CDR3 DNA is TGTGCCAGCAGTGCTGCCGGGGCTAGCTGGGCCTACGAGCAGTACTTC. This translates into CASSAAGASWAYEQYF.

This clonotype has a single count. CDR3 DNA sequence: TGCAGCGTTGAAGTAGCGGGGAGCTACGAGCAGTACTTC. It encodes CSVEVAGSYEQYF. This chain uses TRBV29-1 with TRBJ2-7; 8 nucleotides match TRBD2. The CDR3 consists of 13 residues. J gave up 3 bases and V 1 base, and 2 bases lay outside the gene matches. CDR1 and CDR2 from the germline V gene are SQVTM and ANQGSEA.

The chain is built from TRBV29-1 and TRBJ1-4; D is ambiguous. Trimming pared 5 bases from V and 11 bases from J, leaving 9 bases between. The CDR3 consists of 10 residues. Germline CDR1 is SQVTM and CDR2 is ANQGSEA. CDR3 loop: CSVRSGKLFF. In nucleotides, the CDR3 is TGCAGCGTTCGATCGGGCAAACTGTTTTTT.

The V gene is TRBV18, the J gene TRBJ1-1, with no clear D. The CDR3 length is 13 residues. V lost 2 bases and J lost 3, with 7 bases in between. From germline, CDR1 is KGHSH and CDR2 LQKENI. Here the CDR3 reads CASSPSVYTEAFF. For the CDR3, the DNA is TGTGCCAGCTCACCATCGGTCTACACTGAAGCTTTCTTT.

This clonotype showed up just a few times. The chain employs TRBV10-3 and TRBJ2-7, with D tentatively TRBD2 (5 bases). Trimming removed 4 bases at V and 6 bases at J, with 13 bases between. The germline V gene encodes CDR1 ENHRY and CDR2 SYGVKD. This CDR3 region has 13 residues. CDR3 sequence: CAISGRETPEQYF. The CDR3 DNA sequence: TGTGCCATCAGTGGACGGGAAACTCCCGAGCAGTACTTC.

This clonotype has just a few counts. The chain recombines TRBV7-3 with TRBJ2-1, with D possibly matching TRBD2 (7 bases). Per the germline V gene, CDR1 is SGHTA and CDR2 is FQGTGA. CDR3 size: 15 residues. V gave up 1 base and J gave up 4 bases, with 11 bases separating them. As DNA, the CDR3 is TGTGCCAGCAGCTTAAATGCGGGGGCATACAATGAGCAGTTCTTC. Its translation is CASSLNAGAYNEQFF.

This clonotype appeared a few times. The CDR3 loop is CASSLVGFDEQFF. The DNA of the CDR3 is TGTGCCAGCAGCTTAGTTGGGTTCGATGAGCAGTTCTTC. This chain connects TRBV7-8 to TRBJ2-1; D unresolved. Trimming pared 1 base from V and 8 bases from J, leaving 9 bases between. Per germline, CDR1 SGHVS and CDR2 FQNEAQ. The CDR3 extends over 13 amino acids. The variable domain in full, completed from reference TRBV7-8 and TRBJ2-1, reads GAGVSQSPRYKVAKRGQDVALRCDPISGHVSLFWYQQALGQGPEFLTYFQNEAQLDKSGLPSDRFFAERPEGSVSTLKIQRTQQEDSAVYLCASSLVGFDEQFFGPGTRLTVL.

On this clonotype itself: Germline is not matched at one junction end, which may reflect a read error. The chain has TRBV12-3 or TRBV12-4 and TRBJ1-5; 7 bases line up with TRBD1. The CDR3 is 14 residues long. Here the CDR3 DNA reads TGTGCCAGCAGTGCCTACCTCGGGACAGCCGATCTGTATTTT. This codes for CASSAYLGTADLYF.

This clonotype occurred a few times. The CDR3 reads CSARTGSYEQYF. In DNA form, the CDR3 reads TGCAGTGCAAGGACAGGATCCTACGAGCAGTACTTC. This chain connects TRBV20-1 to TRBJ2-5; 7 nucleotides agree with TRBD1. TRBJ2-7 explains the end of the DNA better; the J call may be wrong. Germline values: CDR1 DFQATT, CDR2 SNEGSKA (reference sequence). The CDR3 extends over 12 amino acids.

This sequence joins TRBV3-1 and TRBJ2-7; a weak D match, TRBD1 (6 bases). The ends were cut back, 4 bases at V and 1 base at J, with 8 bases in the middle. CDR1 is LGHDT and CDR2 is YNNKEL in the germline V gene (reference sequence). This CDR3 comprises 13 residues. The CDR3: CASSRQASYEQYF. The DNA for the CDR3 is TGTGCCAGCAGCCGACAGGCGTCCTACGAGCAGTACTTC.

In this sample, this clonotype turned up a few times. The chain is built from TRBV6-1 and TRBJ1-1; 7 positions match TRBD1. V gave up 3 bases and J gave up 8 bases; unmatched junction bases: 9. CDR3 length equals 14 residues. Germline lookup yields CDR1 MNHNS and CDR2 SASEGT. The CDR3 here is CASSEETGFNEAFF. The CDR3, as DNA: TGTGCCAGCAGTGAGGAGACAGGGTTCAACGAAGCTTTCTTT.

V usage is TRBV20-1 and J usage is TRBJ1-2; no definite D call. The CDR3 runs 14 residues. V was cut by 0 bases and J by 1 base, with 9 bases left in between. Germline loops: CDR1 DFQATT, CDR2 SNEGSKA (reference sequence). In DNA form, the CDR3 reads TGCAGTGCTAGAGATCGGGGATTTAACTATGGCTACACCTTC. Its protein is CSARDRGFNYGYTF.

The CDR3 sequence: CAISESGGSLAYEQYF. The CDR3 DNA reads TGTGCCATCAGTGAGTCAGGGGGGAGTCTCGCCTACGAGCAGTACTTC. This chain joins TRBV10-3 and TRBJ2-7, with D possibly called TRBD1 or TRBD2 (6 bases each). The CDR3 runs to 16 residues. Germline CDR1 ENHRY, CDR2 SYGVKD. V gave up 0 bases and J gave up 2 bases, with 14 bases separating them.

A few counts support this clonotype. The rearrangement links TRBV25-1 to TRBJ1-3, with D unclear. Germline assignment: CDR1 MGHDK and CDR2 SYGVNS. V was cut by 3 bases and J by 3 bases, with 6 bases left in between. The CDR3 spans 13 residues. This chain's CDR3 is CASSDRGGNTIYF. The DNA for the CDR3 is TGTGCCAGCAGTGATCGGGGTGGAAACACCATATATTTT.

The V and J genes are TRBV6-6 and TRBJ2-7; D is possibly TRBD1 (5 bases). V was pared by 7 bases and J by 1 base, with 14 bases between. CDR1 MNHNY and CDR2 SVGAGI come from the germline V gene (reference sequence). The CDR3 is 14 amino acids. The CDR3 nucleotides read TGTGCCAGCACCAGGACAAGGCCTTCCTACGAGCAGTACTTC. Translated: CASTRTRPSYEQYF.

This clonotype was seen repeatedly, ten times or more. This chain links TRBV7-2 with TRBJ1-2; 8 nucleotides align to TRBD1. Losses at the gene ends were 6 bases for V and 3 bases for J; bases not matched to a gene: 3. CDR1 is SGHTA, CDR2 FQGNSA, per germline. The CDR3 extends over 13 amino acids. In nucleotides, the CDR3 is TGTGCCAGCAGTCCGGACAGGGACTATGGCTACACCTTC. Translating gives CASSPDRDYGYTF. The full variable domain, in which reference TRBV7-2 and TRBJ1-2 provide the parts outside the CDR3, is GAGVSQSPSNKVTEKGKDVELRCDPISGHTALYWYRQSLGQGLEFLIYFQGNSAPDKSGLPSDRFSAERTGGSVSTLTIQRTQQEDSAVYLCASSPDRDYGYTFGSGTRLTVV.

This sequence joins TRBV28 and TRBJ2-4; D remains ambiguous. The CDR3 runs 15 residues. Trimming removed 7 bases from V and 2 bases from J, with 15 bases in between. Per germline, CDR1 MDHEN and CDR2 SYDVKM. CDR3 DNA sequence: TGTGCCAGCATGGAGATAATAGTCTCCAAAAACATTCAGTACTTC. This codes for CASMEIIVSKNIQYF.

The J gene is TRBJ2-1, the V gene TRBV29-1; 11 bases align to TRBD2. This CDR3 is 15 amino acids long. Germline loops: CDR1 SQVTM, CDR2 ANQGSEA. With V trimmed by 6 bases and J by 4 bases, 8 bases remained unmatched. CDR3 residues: CSVATSGTAYNEQFF. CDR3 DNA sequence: TGCAGCGTCGCGACTAGCGGGACGGCTTACAATGAGCAGTTCTTC.

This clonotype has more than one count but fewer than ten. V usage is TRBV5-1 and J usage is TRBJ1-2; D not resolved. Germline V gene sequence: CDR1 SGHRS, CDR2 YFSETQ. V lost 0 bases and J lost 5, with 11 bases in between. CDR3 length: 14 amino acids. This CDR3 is CASSLVETRYGYTF. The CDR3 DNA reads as TGCGCCAGCAGCTTGGTGGAAACAAGATATGGCTACACCTTC.

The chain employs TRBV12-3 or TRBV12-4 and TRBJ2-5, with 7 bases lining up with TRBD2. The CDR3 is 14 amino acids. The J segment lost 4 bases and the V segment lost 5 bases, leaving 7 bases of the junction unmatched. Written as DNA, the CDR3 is TGTGCCAGCAGTCCCACTGGGGGGGTAGAGACCCAGTACTTC. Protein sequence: CASSPTGGVETQYF.

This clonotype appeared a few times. CDR3 sequence reads: CASSYSYPVPAETQYF. CDR3 sequence (DNA): TGTGCCAGCAGTTACTCGTACCCTGTACCGGCTGAGACCCAGTACTTC. The chain carries TRBV6-6 and TRBJ2-5; D is unclear. V shed 0 bases and J shed 5 bases, with 16 bases lying between them. Germline assignment: CDR1 MNHNY and CDR2 SVGAGI (reference sequence). This CDR3 has 16 amino acids.

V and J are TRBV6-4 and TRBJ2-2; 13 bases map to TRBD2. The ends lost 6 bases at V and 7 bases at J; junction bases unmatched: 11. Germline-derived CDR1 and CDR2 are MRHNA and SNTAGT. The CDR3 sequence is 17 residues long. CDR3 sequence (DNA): TGTGCCAGCAGCTGGGGACTAGCGGGAACCCCTAGCGGGGAGCTGTTTTTT. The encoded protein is CASSWGLAGTPSGELFF.

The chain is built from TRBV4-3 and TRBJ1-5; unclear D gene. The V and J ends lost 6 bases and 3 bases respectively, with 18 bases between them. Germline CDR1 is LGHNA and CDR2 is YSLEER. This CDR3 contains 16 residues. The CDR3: CASSGDAGTHNQPQHF. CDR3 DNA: TGCGCCAGCAGTGGAGACGCAGGAACTCACAATCAGCCCCAGCATTTT.

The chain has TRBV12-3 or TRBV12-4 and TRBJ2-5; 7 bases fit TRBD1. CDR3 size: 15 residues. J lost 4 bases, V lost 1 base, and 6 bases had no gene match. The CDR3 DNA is TGTGCCAGCAGTTTAGGGGACAGAAGGGGAGAGACCCAGTACTTC. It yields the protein CASSLGDRRGETQYF.